These T cell receptor beta chains were read from a single sample in a study of blood T cell repertoires in COVID-19. Repertoires were generated with immunoSEQ multiplex PCR, while TCRdb's copy carries only in-frame clones and drops some. The table has 220,000 or so clones, about 86% seen once. The sequenced sample was peripheral blood. These receptors all stem from a woman between 55 and 75 years old with acute or convalescent COVID-19. Both conserved end residues are part of each CDR3. The D gene is left open where the match is weak. Clone size, where shown, is once, few, many, or a class for clones that have expanded.

>TRBJ1-5|TRBV5-6|TRBD1|.
CASSSWDREQPQHF
TGTGCCAGCAGCTCCTGGGACAGGGAGCAGCCCCAGCATTTT
>TRBJ1-2|TRBV2|TRBD1|.
CASSLGTGYGYTF
TGTGCCAGCAGCCTCGGGACAGGTTATGGCTACACCTTC
>TRBJ2-5|TRBV7-8|TRBD2|few
CASTNDMGGVVETQYF
TGTGCCAGCACCAACGATATGGGGGGGGTGGTCGAGACCCAGTACTTC
>TRBJ1-1|TRBV6-5|.|.
CASRVRPRDTEAFF
TGTGCCAGCCGCGTCAGACCACGGGACACTGAAGCTTTCTTT
>TRBJ2-1|TRBV12-5|TRBD2|.
CASGLGAAGEQFF
TGTGCTAGTGGTTTGGGTGCAGCGGGGGAGCAGTTCTTC
>TRBJ2-2|TRBV27|.|.
CASSKGLNTGELFF
TGTGCCAGCAGTAAGGGGCTGAACACCGGGGAGCTGTTTTTT
>TRBJ1-6|TRBV25-1|.|.
CASIGQINSPLHF
TGTGCCAGCATTGGACAGATAAATTCACCCCTCCACTTT
>TRBJ2-3|TRBV20-1|.|.
CSASLPGGPFSDTQYF
TGCAGTGCTAGTCTTCCGGGGGGCCCCTTTTCAGATACGCAGTATTTT
>TRBJ2-2|TRBV3-1/TRBV3-2|TRBD1|.
CASSLRTGSNTGELFF
TGTGCCAGCAGCCTTCGGACAGGGTCGAACACCGGGGAGCTGTTTTTT
>TRBJ1-1|TRBV6-5|.|.
CASRELNTEAFF
TGTGCCAGCCGGGAGCTAAACACTGAAGCTTTCTTT
>TRBJ2-6|TRBV19|TRBD1|.
CASSIRPTGGSSGANVLTF
TGTGCCAGTAGTATACGCCCGACAGGGGGCTCCTCTGGGGCCAACGTCCTGACTTTC
>TRBJ1-1|TRBV9|TRBD1|.
CASAKTGRNTEAFF
TGTGCCAGCGCCAAGACAGGGCGCAACACTGAAGCTTTCTTT
>TRBJ1-1|TRBV29-1|TRBD1|.
CSVAQGLTNTEAFF
TGCAGCGTTGCACAGGGGTTAACGAACACTGAAGCTTTCTTT
>TRBJ1-1|TRBV19|.|.
CATPFAGRNTEAFF
TGTGCCACCCCGTTTGCAGGGCGGAACACTGAAGCTTTCTTT
>TRBJ1-2|TRBV5-4|TRBD1|.
CASSSTGNYGYTF
TGTGCCAGCAGCTCGACAGGGAACTATGGCTACACCTTC
>TRBJ1-2|TRBV10-3|TRBD1|.
CAITPDREGNGYTF
TGTGCCATCACCCCGGACAGGGAAGGTAATGGCTACACCTTC
>TRBJ2-7|TRBV6-5|TRBD2|.
CASALGGEQYF
TGTGCCAGCGCCTTGGGGGGGGAGCAGTACTTC
>TRBJ2-1|TRBV29-1|TRBD2|.
CSVEADLAGGEQFF
TGCAGCGTTGAAGCAGACCTAGCGGGGGGTGAGCAGTTCTTC
>TRBJ1-1|TRBV3-1/TRBV3-2|TRBD1|.
CASKPTGVGEAFF
TGTGCCAGCAAACCAACAGGGGTGGGTGAAGCTTTCTTT
>TRBJ1-1|TRBV5-1|.|.
CASSPSSTTEAFF
TGCGCCAGCAGCCCCTCGAGCACCACTGAAGCTTTCTTT
>TRBJ2-3|TRBV3-1/TRBV3-2|.|.
CASSLFSVDTQYF
TGTGCCAGCAGCCTCTTTTCGGTAGATACGCAGTATTTT
>TRBJ2-7|TRBV5-4|TRBD1|.
CASSPGQGLYEQYF
TGTGCCAGCAGCCCGGGACAGGGCCTCTACGAGCAGTACTTC
>TRBJ1-1|TRBV6-5|TRBD1|.
CASSSTNRGNTEAFF
TGTGCCAGCAGTTCTACTAACAGGGGGAACACTGAAGCTTTCTTT
>TRBJ1-6|TRBV11-2|TRBD1|.
CASSTSSTGFSPLHF
TGTGCCAGCAGCACCTCTTCGACAGGGTTCTCACCCCTCCACTTT
>TRBJ2-3|TRBV29-1|.|.
CSVDNRGTDTQYF
TGCAGCGTCGACAACAGGGGCACAGATACGCAGTATTTT
>TRBJ1-3|TRBV7-2|.|.
CASSPGISGNTIYF
TGTGCCAGCAGCCCAGGGATTTCTGGAAACACCATATATTTT
>TRBJ2-7|TRBV30|.|.
CAWKGRGRPYSYEQYF
TGTGCCTGGAAAGGCAGGGGCCGCCCCTACTCCTACGAGCAGTACTTC
>TRBJ1-2|TRBV5-4|.|.
CASSSIGTLNYGYTF
TGTGCCAGCAGCTCAATTGGGACATTGAACTATGGCTACACCTTC
>TRBJ1-1|TRBV11-2|TRBD1|once
CASSLVPGGIEAFF
TGTGCCAGCAGCTTAGTGCCAGGGGGGATTGAAGCTTTCTTT
>TRBJ1-4|TRBV2|.|.
CASRSGEGRTNEKLFF
TGTGCCAGCAGGTCGGGTGAGGGCCGCACTAATGAAAAACTGTTTTTT
>TRBJ1-2|TRBV2|.|.
CASSGPGGRKDGYTF
TGTGCCAGCAGTGGGCCGGGGGGGCGGAAGGATGGCTACACCTTC
>TRBJ2-7|TRBV27|.|.
CASSLNFDRRNEQYF
TGTGCCAGCAGTTTAAACTTTGACAGGAGGAACGAGCAGTACTTC
>TRBJ1-6|TRBV4-1|TRBD1|.
CASSQQGTVNNSPLHF
TGCGCCAGCAGCCAACAGGGGACAGTTAATAATTCACCCCTCCACTTT
>TRBJ1-1|TRBV7-9|.|.
CASSLEGGVKAFF
TGTGCCAGCAGCCTCGAGGGTGGGGTCAAAGCTTTCTTT
>TRBJ1-2|TRBV7-2|.|.
CASTTDSNYGYTF
TGTGCCAGCACTACAGACAGCAACTATGGCTACACCTTC
>TRBJ2-1|TRBV7-8|TRBD2|.
CASSPGERGLYNEQFF
TGTGCCAGCAGCCCCGGGGAGCGGGGGTTATACAATGAGCAGTTCTTC
>TRBJ2-7|TRBV11-2|.|.
CASSPLWSRSSSSYEQYF
TGTGCCAGCAGCCCTTTATGGTCGCGAAGTTCAAGCTCCTACGAGCAGTACTTC
>TRBJ1-2|TRBV19|.|few
CASSAGGRGGYTF
TGTGCCAGTAGTGCGGGGGGAAGAGGGGGCTACACCTTC
>TRBJ1-3|TRBV5-4|.|.
CASSGGLGFNTIYF
TGTGCCAGCAGCGGGGGCTTGGGATTTAACACCATATATTTT
>TRBJ1-5|TRBV5-4|.|.
CASSMDSNQPQHF
TGTGCCAGCAGCATGGACAGTAATCAGCCCCAGCATTTT
>TRBJ2-3|TRBV10-2|.|.
CASSKGQVTDTQYF
TGCGCCAGCAGTAAGGGGCAGGTCACAGATACGCAGTATTTT
>TRBJ1-2|TRBV11-2|.|.
CASSSQLSGFYGYTF
TGTGCCAGCAGCTCCCAACTCTCGGGGTTCTATGGCTACACCTTC